The 4 T cell receptor beta chains listed next were all sequenced from one sample in a study of cytomegalovirus exposure and HLA in healthy donors. Sequencing was performed with immunoSEQ multiplex PCR; in TCRdb, only in-frame clones are kept and a portion is missing. This sample yields about 58,000 clones, of which around nine tenths are seen a single time; 0.85% to 1.2% belongs to the top ten. Sequenced: PBMCs. The receptors here all came from a man between 18 and 29 years old in good health and CMV-seronegative.

This clone was counted once. This rearrangement joins TRBV7-2 to TRBJ2-7, with 10 bases aligning to TRBD1. The germline V gene encodes CDR1 SGHTA and CDR2 FQGNSA. The J segment lost 4 bases and the V segment lost 7 bases, leaving 13 bases of the junction unmatched. The CDR3 loop spans 16 amino acids. The CDR3 DNA follows: TGTGCCAGCACAAAAGGAGTGGGACAGGGGAATTACGAGCAGTACTTC. Amino acid sequence: CASTKGVGQGNYEQYF.

The gene calls are TRBV7-2 and TRBJ2-7, with 8 bases that match TRBD2. Trimming at V came to 5 bases and at J to 2 bases, leaving 11 bases not matched to a gene. CDR3 length equals 16 residues. CDR1 and CDR2 (germline): SGHTA, FQGNSA. The CDR3 DNA is TGTGCCAGCAGCCTAGGGACAAGCGGGAGACCCTACGAGCAGTACTTC. The encoded protein is CASSLGTSGRPYEQYF.

J is TRBJ1-1 and V is TRBV29-1; TRBD1 might be the D (5 bases). The germline V gene has CDR1 SQVTM and CDR2 ANQGSEA. V shed 6 bases and J shed 4 bases, with 6 bases lying between them. The CDR3 is 10 amino acids. In DNA, the CDR3 is TGCAGCGTAGACAGCACTGAAGCTTTCTTT. Translation: CSVDSTEAFF.

The V gene is TRBV28, the J gene TRBJ1-2; tentatively, D is TRBD1 (5 bases). The CDR3 runs to 14 residues. CDR1 and CDR2 from the germline V gene are MDHEN and SYDVKM. The ends were cut back, 8 bases at V and 5 bases at J, with 18 bases in the middle. The CDR3 DNA is TGTGCCAGCCTATCTTCCAGGGTCTGGTATGGCTACACCTTC. It encodes CASLSSRVWYGYTF.